The 27 T cell receptor beta chains below come from one sample, sequenced in a study of response to subunit inactivated influenza vaccine. One entry per CDR3 protein, called by TCRdb with MiXCR from the RT-PCR reads. The repertoire consists of about half a million distinct CDR3 sequences, with approximately 11% occurring once and the leading ten covering around 12%. Sequences were derived from PBMCs from blood, sampled roughly 45 days after vaccination. These receptor sequences come from a man between 50 and 59 years old who received an inactivated influenza vaccine.

In this sample, this clonotype turned up a few times. The genes are TRBV20-1 and TRBJ1-2; 9 positions match TRBD1. Germline values: CDR1 DFQATT, CDR2 SNEGSKA (reference sequence). The CDR3 length is 12 residues. The CDR3 region has the DNA TGCAGCCACAGGGGGCCTAACTATGGCTACACCTTC. Amino acids: CSHRGPNYGYTF.

This chain connects TRBV10-2 to TRBJ1-2; unclear D gene. CDR1 and CDR2 from the germline V gene are WSHSY and SAAADI. The CDR3 totals 15 residues. The ends were cut back, 8 bases at V and 0 bases at J, with 16 bases in the middle. The CDR3 sequence: CASGNTVISNYGYTF. The CDR3 DNA reads TGCGCCAGCGGTAACACAGTTATATCTAACTATGGCTACACCTTC.

This clonotype was recorded a few times. V and J are TRBV4-3 and TRBJ2-2; D is perhaps TRBD1 or TRBD2 (6 bases each). Germline V gene data show CDR1 as LGHNA and CDR2 as YSLEER. This CDR3 region has 16 residues. The V gene lost 1 base and the J gene lost 1 base, with 10 bases spanning the gap. In nucleotides, the CDR3 is TGCGCCAGCAGCCAAGGGAGGGGGGAGAACACCGGGGAGCTGTTTTTT. Protein product: CASSQGRGENTGELFF.

The V and J genes are TRBV9 and TRBJ2-2; possible D gene TRBD1, 6 bases. The V and J ends lost 0 bases and 5 bases respectively, with 14 bases between them. This CDR3 contains 16 residues. Germline CDR1 reads SGDLS; CDR2 reads YYNGEE. The CDR3 sequence: CASSVEQGQRTGELFF. The CDR3 DNA reads as TGTGCCAGCAGCGTAGAACAGGGCCAAAGGACCGGGGAGCTGTTTTTT.

The V call is TRBV20-1, the J call TRBJ2-2; 10 positions agree with TRBD1. The CDR3 spans 15 residues. V was clipped by 5 bases and J by 4 bases; unmatched bases: 7. Germline V gene sequence: CDR1 DFQATT, CDR2 SNEGSKA (reference sequence). CDR3 protein: CSAARTGGVTGELFF. In DNA, the CDR3 is TGCAGTGCTGCACGGACAGGGGGTGTCACCGGGGAGCTGTTTTTT.

This chain uses TRBV30 with TRBJ2-1, with D uncertain. Trimming took off 1 base at V and 0 bases at J, with 7 bases between the two ends. The CDR3 has 14 amino acids. Germline-derived CDR1 and CDR2 are GTSNPN and SVGIG (reference sequence). CDR3: CAWSDSSSYNEQFF. CDR3 coding DNA: TGTGCCTGGAGTGATTCTAGCTCCTACAATGAGCAGTTCTTC.

Only a few counts were recorded for this clonotype. The V gene is TRBV3-1, the J gene TRBJ2-7, with 8 positions matching TRBD2. The J segment lost 1 base and the V segment lost 5 bases, leaving 7 bases of the junction unmatched. The CDR3 is 15 amino acids. Per the germline V gene, CDR1 is LGHDT and CDR2 is YNNKEL (reference sequence). This chain's CDR3 is CASSWAQRGSYEQYF. In nucleotides, the CDR3 is TGTGCCAGCAGCTGGGCCCAGCGGGGGTCCTACGAGCAGTACTTC.

This clonotype was observed a handful of times. The chain carries TRBV6-2 or TRBV6-3 and TRBJ2-4; unclear D gene. Germline V gene data show CDR1 as MNHEY and CDR2 as SVGEGT. The germline V and J ends were trimmed by 6 bases and 6 bases, with 15 bases remaining between them. This CDR3 contains 14 residues. CDR3 nucleotides: TGTGCCAGCAGACGAACTGGATGGGGAAACATTCAGTACTTC. Amino acid sequence: CASRRTGWGNIQYF.

V usage is TRBV5-1 and J usage is TRBJ2-1, with D possibly matching TRBD2 (5 bases). V was clipped by 2 bases and J by 4 bases, with 10 bases between them. Germline values: CDR1 SGHRS, CDR2 YFSETQ. The CDR3 is made up of 14 amino acids. This CDR3 is CASSFGGRYNEQFF. The CDR3 DNA reads as TGCGCCAGCAGCTTTGGCGGGCGGTACAATGAGCAGTTCTTC. Full variable domain (outside the CDR3, taken from reference TRBV5-1 and TRBJ2-1): KAGVTQTPRYLIKTRGQQVTLSCSPISGHRSVSWYQQTPGQGLQFLFEYFSETQRNKGNFPGRFSGRQFSNSRSEMNVSTLELGDSALYLCASSFGGRYNEQFFGPGTRLTVL.

This clonotype has a handful of counts. The V and J genes are TRBV7-2 and TRBJ1-6; D is ambiguous. V lost 5 bases and J lost 3, with 14 bases in between. CDR3 length: 16 amino acids. Per germline, CDR1 SGHTA and CDR2 FQGNSA. The CDR3 reads CASSPQEGRYNSPLHF. The CDR3, as DNA: TGTGCCAGCAGCCCACAAGAGGGTCGCTATAATTCACCCCTCCACTTT.

The rearrangement links TRBV12-3 or TRBV12-4 to TRBJ2-1; possible D gene TRBD2, 5 bases. The CDR3 length is 15 residues. The V end lost 7 bases, the J end lost 8 bases, and 21 bases lay between the germline ends. DNA for the CDR3: TGTGCCAGCAAACTCGGGTTAGCGAGAGGGTATGAGCAGTTCTTC. Amino acid sequence: CASKLGLARGYEQFF.

This clonotype was detected ten times or more. The chain carries TRBV5-6 and TRBJ2-3; 9 bases are a match to TRBD1. CDR1 is SGHDT, CDR2 YYEEEE, per germline. Trimming removed 4 bases from V and 2 bases from J; junction bases left unmatched: 5. The CDR3 has 15 residues. Here the CDR3 DNA reads TGTGCCAGCAGCCAGGACAGGGGCCTCACAGATACGCAGTATTTT. Protein: CASSQDRGLTDTQYF.

There are a few counts of this clonotype. J is TRBJ2-2 and V is TRBV7-8, with D perhaps matching TRBD2 (5 bases). Germline assignment: CDR1 SGHVS and CDR2 FQNEAQ. The V gene lost 1 base and the J gene lost 6 bases, with 15 bases spanning the gap. This CDR3 is 16 amino acids long. The DNA for the CDR3 is TGTGCCAGCAGCTTAGTAGCCCGTACTAGAGCCGGGGAGCTGTTTTTT. This sequence encodes CASSLVARTRAGELFF.

This clonotype was seen a handful of times. This chain links TRBV6-2 or TRBV6-3 with TRBJ2-1, with D unresolved. This CDR3 spans 19 amino acids. From germline, CDR1 is MNHEY and CDR2 SVGEGT. Deletions cut 2 bases from V and 7 bases from J, with 27 bases between. The CDR3 sequence: CASSYIGPSIPTYGNEQFF. The CDR3 DNA reads as TGTGCCAGCAGTTACATTGGGCCCTCTATCCCCACCTACGGGAATGAGCAGTTCTTC.

This chain joins TRBV6-1 and TRBJ2-1; 7 positions match TRBD2. Germline CDR1 MNHNS, CDR2 SASEGT. V lost 5 bases to trimming and J lost 9 bases; unmatched junction nucleotides: 13. The CDR3 contains 15 residues. For the CDR3, the DNA is TGTGCCAGCAGTCCCGTGGGGGGAGGGCAGGGTGAGCAGTTCTTC. Its translation is CASSPVGGGQGEQFF.

This clonotype was seen a few times. The chain is built from TRBV5-1 and TRBJ1-1; 9 bases map to TRBD1. The CDR3 covers 13 residues. CDR1 and CDR2 from the germline V gene are SGHRS and YFSETQ. V dropped 9 bases and J dropped 1; count of bases not matched to a gene: 4. CDR3 residues: CATGTGTNTEAFF. In DNA, the CDR3 is TGCGCCACCGGGACAGGGACGAACACTGAAGCTTTCTTT.

The chain carries TRBV7-3 and TRBJ2-1, with a weak D call TRBD2 (5 bases). Germline V gene data show CDR1 as SGHTA and CDR2 as FQGTGA. The CDR3 has 13 residues. V dropped 1 base and J dropped 5 bases, with 6 bases sitting between them. Here the CDR3 reads CASSLMRDNEQFF. CDR3 DNA: TGTGCCAGCAGCTTAATGCGGGACAATGAGCAGTTCTTC.

This clonotype was counted a few times. The rearrangement uses TRBV15 and TRBJ2-5; 8 bases map to TRBD2. J lost 4 bases, V lost 0 bases, and 7 bases had no gene match. Germline CDR1 reads LNHNV; CDR2 reads YYDKDF (reference sequence). This CDR3 has 16 residues. CDR3 region: CATSRDPGGFRETQYF. CDR3 nucleotide sequence: TGTGCCACCAGCAGAGATCCGGGGGGGTTTCGAGAGACCCAGTACTTC.

This clonotype appeared a few times. The V and J genes are TRBV19 and TRBJ2-5, with a possible D match to TRBD2 (5 bases). V was clipped by 0 bases and J by 7 bases, with 6 bases between them. The CDR3 loop spans 12 amino acids. Germline V lookup: CDR1 LNHDA, CDR2 SQIVND (reference sequence). CDR3 in DNA: TGTGCCAGTAGTATAGATCGGGGGACCCAGTACTTC. Protein: CASSIDRGTQYF.

This clonotype has a handful of counts. The chain has TRBV20-1 and TRBJ2-7; D unresolved. This CDR3 is 13 amino acids long. The germline V gene encodes CDR1 DFQATT and CDR2 SNEGSKA (reference sequence). V dropped 6 bases and J dropped 0 bases, with 12 bases sitting between them. CDR3 residues: CSARSWSSYEQYF. The CDR3 DNA reads as TGCAGTGCCAGGTCGTGGAGCTCCTACGAGCAGTACTTC.

Comment on this clonotype: This may stem from a read error, because a much larger clone lies one nucleotide away. The chain uses TRBV9 and TRBJ2-1; the D gene could be TRBD1 or TRBD2 (5 bases each). Germline CDR1 and CDR2: SGDLS and YYNGEE. This CDR3 comprises 15 residues. The chain's CDR3 is CASGKGRSSYHEQFF. As DNA, the CDR3 is TGTGCCAGCGGGAAGGGACGGAGCTCCTACCATGAGCAGTTCTTC.

The sample holds a few counts of this clonotype. This rearrangement joins TRBV28 to TRBJ2-3, with D perhaps being TRBD1 or TRBD2 (6 bases each). The V gene's germline CDR1 is MDHEN and CDR2 SYDVKM. The CDR3 has 15 residues. Trimming pared 1 base from V and 1 base from J, leaving 9 bases between. The CDR3 DNA reads as TGTGCCAGCAGTTTATTTGGGGGGCGCACAGATACGCAGTATTTT. Encoded protein: CASSLFGGRTDTQYF.

The rearrangement joins TRBV28 to TRBJ2-5; a possible D gene is TRBD1 (5 bases). The CDR3 consists of 15 residues. V was clipped by 6 bases and J by 0 bases, with 14 bases between them. Germline V gene data show CDR1 as MDHEN and CDR2 as SYDVKM. DNA for the CDR3: TGTGCCAGCAGGTACCGTGCAGGGAACCAAGAGACCCAGTACTTC. As protein: CASRYRAGNQETQYF.

Many counts were recorded for this clonotype. The chain joins TRBV7-9 to TRBJ2-2; D remains ambiguous. The V gene's germline CDR1 is SEHNR and CDR2 FQNEAQ (reference sequence). Trimming stripped 3 bases from V and 4 bases from J, with 18 bases between. The CDR3 spans 17 residues. The chain's CDR3 is CASSFPRSKPGTGELFF. The CDR3 bases are TGTGCCAGCAGCTTCCCCCGTTCTAAACCGGGCACCGGGGAGCTGTTTTTT.

This clonotype was observed a few times. The rearrangement links TRBV20-1 to TRBJ2-5, with D possibly TRBD1 on 5 matching bases. The CDR3 consists of 14 residues. Germline assignment: CDR1 DFQATT and CDR2 SNEGSKA (reference sequence). V dropped 5 bases and J dropped 3 bases, with 16 bases sitting between them. CDR3 bases: TGCAGTGCTTTCAGGGAAAGGGCAGAAGAGACCCAGTACTTC. The encoded protein is CSAFRERAEETQYF.

At least ten counts were recorded for this clonotype. The chain carries TRBV4-3 and TRBJ2-5, with 7 bases matching TRBD1. The J segment lost 2 bases and the V segment lost 0 bases, leaving 6 bases of the junction unmatched. The CDR3 runs 16 residues. Per germline, CDR1 LGHNA and CDR2 YSLEER. The DNA for the CDR3 is TGCGCCAGCAGCCAAGATTGGACGACAGGGCAAGAGACCCAGTACTTC. Protein sequence: CASSQDWTTGQETQYF.

This clonotype was recorded many times. This chain uses TRBV29-1 with TRBJ1-4; no firm D call. The CDR3 consists of 11 residues. CDR1 is SQVTM, CDR2 ANQGSEA, per germline. Trimming stripped 5 bases from V and 5 bases from J, with 6 bases between. The CDR3 loop is CSVLHNEKLFF. DNA for the CDR3: TGCAGCGTTCTTCACAATGAAAAACTGTTTTTT.